The table lists the clone carrying this TCR beta chain with a few counts. It was with 60 Vbeta and 13 Jbeta primers that the PCR ran. Sequencing was performed with immunoSEQ multiplex PCR; in TCRdb, only in-frame clones are kept and a portion is missing. The data contain 95,000 to 150,000 clones, about 82% of them singletons. The V gene's germline CDR1 is SGHDT and CDR2 YYEEEE. Trimming pared 4 bases from V and 6 bases from J, leaving 10 bases between. The CDR3 has 12 amino acids. The sample belongs to a study of cytomegalovirus exposure and HLA in healthy donors. Sequencing used PBMCs. This clonotype originated in a man in his forties or fifties in good health and CMV-seronegative. This rearrangement joins TRBV5-6 to TRBJ1-2; unclear D gene. CDR3 coding DNA: TGTGCCAGCAGCCTTGACGGGAATGGCTACACCTTC. The encoded protein is CASSLDGNGYTF.